What follows are 26 T cell receptor beta chains derived from one specimen sequenced in a study of OX40 agonist ivuxolimab in advanced cancers. The repertoire was sequenced with immunoSEQ multiplex PCR; TCRdb's copy has only in-frame clones and lacks some. Among 75,000 to 95,000 clones listed, approximately 80% were seen once. The specimen was CD4+ or CD8+ T cells sorted from blood, collected in a trial of the OX40 agonist ivuxolimab. The receptors derive from an adult with an advanced solid tumor such as melanoma, head and neck, liver or kidney cancer.

The V call is TRBV4-1, the J call TRBJ2-7; D gene unclear. The V end lost 5 bases, the J end lost 5 bases, and 16 bases lay between the germline ends. Germline CDR1 reads MGHRA; CDR2 reads YSYEKL. The CDR3 totals 14 residues. The CDR3 loop reads CASSSHGNDNEQYF. The CDR3, as DNA: TGCGCCAGCAGCTCCCACGGTAACGACAACGAGCAGTACTTC.

The J gene is TRBJ2-2, the V gene TRBV10-3; D not resolved. The V end was cut by 3 bases, the J end by 0 bases, with 5 bases between. CDR1 and CDR2 from the germline V gene are ENHRY and SYGVKD. CDR3 size: 14 residues. The CDR3 loop reads CAISDSANTGELFF. DNA of the CDR3: TGTGCCATCAGTGACAGCGCGAACACCGGGGAGCTGTTTTTT.

The chain employs TRBV4-1 and TRBJ1-6; 7 bases are a match to TRBD1. V dropped 4 bases and J dropped 2; count of bases not matched to a gene: 5. This CDR3 is 16 amino acids long. The germline CDR1 and CDR2 sequences are MGHRA and YSYEKL. CDR3 nucleotide sequence: TGCGCCAGCAGCCTAACAGGGGTAGCCTATAATTCACCCCTCCACTTT. Its protein is CASSLTGVAYNSPLHF.

The rearrangement uses TRBV7-2 and TRBJ2-3, with D possibly matching TRBD1 (6 bases). The CDR3 has 14 amino acids. Germline lookup yields CDR1 SGHTA and CDR2 FQGNSA. V dropped 1 base and J dropped 4 bases, with 9 bases sitting between them. The CDR3 reads CASSLVAGADTQYF. For the CDR3, the DNA is TGTGCCAGCAGCTTAGTCGCAGGGGCAGATACGCAGTATTTT.

This clone appeared a single time. The genes are TRBV9 and TRBJ2-2; the match to TRBD1 covers 9 bases. The V gene's germline CDR1 is SGDLS and CDR2 YYNGEE. CDR3 length equals 16 residues. V was clipped by 4 bases and J by 2 bases; unmatched bases: 6. The CDR3 nucleotides are TGTGCCAGCAGCCTAACACAGGGGGCAAACACCGGGGAGCTGTTTTTT. Translating gives CASSLTQGANTGELFF.

This clone was counted once. The chain joins TRBV11-2 to TRBJ2-1; 7 bases line up with TRBD1. There are 15 residues in the CDR3. V lost 4 bases, J lost 2 bases, and 5 bases stayed unmatched. Germline values: CDR1 SGHAT, CDR2 FQNNGV. CDR3 sequence reads: CASSSPGTAYNEQFF. CDR3 nucleotide sequence: TGTGCCAGCAGCTCACCCGGGACAGCCTACAATGAGCAGTTCTTC.

V and J are TRBV9 and TRBJ2-7, with 7 nucleotides matching TRBD1. With 4 bases clipped from V and 7 bases from J, the junction kept 11 bases outside the gene matches. Germline CDR1 reads SGDLS; CDR2 reads YYNGEE. The CDR3 loop spans 14 amino acids. The CDR3 protein is CASSPGQVSREQYF. CDR3 nucleotide sequence: TGTGCCAGCAGCCCTGGACAGGTCTCACGAGAGCAGTACTTC. Supplemented by reference TRBV9 and TRBJ2-7, the full variable domain reads DSGVTQTPKHLITATGQRVTLRCSPRSGDLSVYWYQQSLDQGLQFLIQYYNGEERAKGNILERFSAQQFPDLHSELNLSSLELGDSALYFCASSPGQVSREQYFGPGTRLTVT.

The rearrangement uses TRBV11-2 and TRBJ2-7, with D perhaps being TRBD1 or TRBD2 (5 bases each). Looked up from germline, CDR1 is SGHAT and CDR2 is FQNNGV. The CDR3 is made up of 19 amino acids. Trimming pared 0 bases from V and 3 bases from J, leaving 24 bases between. The DNA for the CDR3 is TGTGCCAGCAGCTTAGACGTCTCTAATTGGGGGATGCAGCACTACGAGCAGTACTTC. Encoded protein: CASSLDVSNWGMQHYEQYF.

This chain uses TRBV10-3 with TRBJ2-7, with 7 bases lining up with TRBD2. Germline CDR1 and CDR2: ENHRY and SYGVKD. The CDR3 consists of 13 residues. The V segment lost 2 bases and the J segment 6 bases; nucleotides outside the gene matches: 4. CDR3 sequence (DNA): TGTGCCATCAGTGAGGCGGGAGAGTCCGAGCAGTACTTC. Protein product: CAISEAGESEQYF.

The rearrangement uses TRBV6-5 and TRBJ2-1; 8 nucleotides line up with TRBD1. Germline CDR1 and CDR2: MNHEY and SVGAGI. This CDR3 is 11 amino acids long. With V trimmed by 8 bases and J by 10 bases, 4 bases remained unmatched. The CDR3 sequence: CASGQGGEQFF. The DNA for the CDR3 is TGTGCCAGCGGACAGGGAGGAGAGCAGTTCTTC.

The chain uses TRBV5-1 and TRBJ1-1; D not resolved. The germline gives CDR1 SGHRS, CDR2 YFSETQ. The CDR3 has 15 residues. V was pared by 0 bases and J by 0 bases, with 9 bases between. CDR3 nucleotides: TGCGCCAGCAGCTTGGGGCAGACCATGAACACTGAAGCTTTCTTT. Amino acid sequence: CASSLGQTMNTEAFF.

The genes are TRBV7-9 and TRBJ2-3; 7 bases are shared with TRBD1. Germline assignment: CDR1 SEHNR and CDR2 FQNEAQ (reference sequence). V dropped 3 bases and J dropped 2; count of bases not matched to a gene: 5. This CDR3 spans 15 amino acids. CDR3: CASSFVTGNTDTQYF. CDR3 in DNA: TGTGCCAGCAGCTTCGTGACAGGGAACACAGATACGCAGTATTTT.

This chain uses TRBV5-4 with TRBJ2-5; weak D call: TRBD2 (7 bases). Germline V gene sequence: CDR1 SGHNT, CDR2 YYREEE (reference sequence). Between the trimmed V and J ends, which lost 7 bases and 7 bases, there was a span of 23 bases. This CDR3 has 15 residues. The CDR3 region is CASRLTGGGRGTQYF. CDR3 coding DNA: TGTGCCAGCCGCCTAACTGGGGGGGGCCGGGGGACCCAGTACTTC.

The chain joins TRBV2 to TRBJ2-5; 14 bases map to TRBD2. Per the germline V gene, CDR1 is SNHLY and CDR2 is FYNNEI. The CDR3 has 14 amino acids. Unmatched junction bases numbered 2, after V lost 6 bases and J lost 5 bases. CDR3 sequence (DNA): TGTGCCAGCAGATGGACTAGCGGGAGGGAGACCCAGTACTTC. Its translation: CASRWTSGRETQYF.

The chain carries TRBV7-9 and TRBJ2-2, with D possibly TRBD1 on 5 matching bases. V dropped 1 base and J dropped 1 base, with 19 bases sitting between them. CDR3 length: 19 residues. Germline CDR1 is SEHNR and CDR2 is FQNEAQ (reference sequence). The CDR3 sequence is CASSLGIGQGLVNTGELFF. In nucleotides, the CDR3 is TGTGCCAGCAGCTTAGGAATAGGGCAGGGTCTGGTGAACACCGGGGAGCTGTTTTTT.

The V gene is TRBV6-6, the J gene TRBJ2-2, with D possibly TRBD1 on 6 matching bases. Looked up from germline, CDR1 is MNHNY and CDR2 is SVGAGI (reference sequence). This CDR3 region has 14 residues. Trimming removed 2 bases from V and 4 bases from J, with 8 bases in between. The CDR3 reads CASSYGQSTGELFF. For the CDR3, the DNA is TGTGCCAGCAGTTACGGACAGTCCACCGGGGAGCTGTTTTTT.

The CDR3 spells CASSGYRPSSYNSPLHF. The CDR3 DNA is TGCGCCAGCAGTGGGTACAGGCCGAGCTCCTATAATTCACCCCTCCACTTT. The chain couples TRBV10-1 to TRBJ1-6, with TRBD1 as a possible D gene (5 bases). Trimming shortened V by 4 bases and J by 0 bases, and 13 bases separated the two germline ends. The CDR3 is 17 amino acids. The germline V gene has CDR1 WNHNN and CDR2 SYGVQD (reference sequence).

The chain links TRBV7-9 to TRBJ1-4, with unresolved D. This CDR3 spans 14 amino acids. Trimming removed 1 base from V and 4 bases from J, with 7 bases in between. Germline V gene data show CDR1 as SEHNR and CDR2 as FQNEAQ (reference sequence). CDR3 nucleotides: TGTGCCAGCAGCTTAGGACACCTTAATGAAAAACTGTTTTTT. Translation gives CASSLGHLNEKLFF.

This CDR3 reads CASSWRGLEQYF. As DNA, the CDR3 is TGTGCCAGCAGCTGGAGGGGGCTTGAGCAGTACTTC. The V and J genes are TRBV5-4 and TRBJ2-7; D is possibly TRBD1 (7 bases). CDR1 and CDR2 from the germline V gene are SGHNT and YYREEE (reference sequence). Trimming removed 3 bases from V and 7 bases from J, with 11 bases in between. The CDR3 consists of 12 residues.

V and J are TRBV7-9 and TRBJ2-2; the match to TRBD2 covers 7 bases. V dropped 5 bases and J dropped 3; count of bases not matched to a gene: 3. The CDR3 is 14 residues long. Germline CDR1 and CDR2: SEHNR and FQNEAQ (reference sequence). Here the CDR3 reads CASSRRGDTGELFF. In nucleotides, the CDR3 is TGTGCCAGCAGCCGTCGGGGGGACACCGGGGAGCTGTTTTTT. Looking up the rest from reference TRBV7-9 and TRBJ2-2 gives the full variable domain: DTGVSQNPRHKITKRGQNVTFRCDPISEHNRLYWYRQTLGQGPEFLTYFQNEAQLEKSRLLSDRFSAERPKGSFSTLEIQRTEQGDSAMYLCASSRRGDTGELFFGEGSRLTVL.

This chain joins TRBV9 and TRBJ1-2; possible D gene TRBD1, 6 bases. The CDR3 is 16 amino acids. Trimming removed 0 bases from V and 6 bases from J, with 18 bases in between. The germline gives CDR1 SGDLS, CDR2 YYNGEE. CDR3 coding DNA: TGTGCCAGCAGCGTAGCGCGGACGGGGGCCTTTAATGGCTACACCTTC. As protein: CASSVARTGAFNGYTF. Variable domain in full (rest from reference TRBV9 and TRBJ1-2): DSGVTQTPKHLITATGQRVTLRCSPRSGDLSVYWYQQSLDQGLQFLIQYYNGEERAKGNILERFSAQQFPDLHSELNLSSLELGDSALYFCASSVARTGAFNGYTFGSGTRLTVV.

In its sample, this clone was seen once. The genes are TRBV5-1 and TRBJ1-4; 7 bases align to TRBD1. Losses at the gene ends were 0 bases for V and 7 bases for J; bases not matched to a gene: 9. The CDR3 has 16 residues. Germline lookup yields CDR1 SGHRS and CDR2 YFSETQ. The CDR3 bases are TGCGCCAGCAGCTTGGCACTCCAGGGGGATCTTGAAAAACTGTTTTTT. Amino acids: CASSLALQGDLEKLFF.

The chain uses TRBV7-2 and TRBJ2-5, with a weak D call TRBD2 (6 bases). This CDR3 region has 11 residues. Trimming cost V 5 bases and J 6 bases, with 7 bases left between them. CDR1 and CDR2 from the germline V gene are SGHTA and FQGNSA. The CDR3 nucleotides are TGTGCCAGCAGCCGGGGGAAGACCCAGTACTTC. It yields the protein CASSRGKTQYF.

The chain joins TRBV19 to TRBJ2-2; tentatively, D is TRBD2 (7 bases). V lost 5 bases and J 5 bases, leaving 18 bases between the germline ends. Germline assignment: CDR1 LNHDA and CDR2 SQIVND (reference sequence). This CDR3 has 16 residues. CDR3 residues: CASSPLGRGQTGELFF. CDR3 coding DNA: TGTGCCAGTAGTCCCCTCGGGCGGGGGCAAACCGGGGAGCTGTTTTTT.

The chain links TRBV28 to TRBJ1-2; no firm D call. Trimming left V 8 bases short and J 5 bases short, with 6 bases between. The CDR3 loop spans 10 amino acids. The germline V gene encodes CDR1 MDHEN and CDR2 SYDVKM. CDR3 in DNA: TGTGCCAGCGGTTATTATGGCTACACCTTC. Protein: CASGYYGYTF.

This chain links TRBV28 with TRBJ1-4; weak D call: TRBD1 (5 bases). Germline values: CDR1 MDHEN, CDR2 SYDVKM. The CDR3 has 14 residues. Between the trimmed V and J ends, which lost 9 bases and 7 bases, there was a span of 18 bases. The CDR3: CARLSGPGGEKLFF. CDR3 DNA sequence: TGTGCCAGGCTCTCGGGGCCGGGAGGTGAAAAACTGTTTTTT.